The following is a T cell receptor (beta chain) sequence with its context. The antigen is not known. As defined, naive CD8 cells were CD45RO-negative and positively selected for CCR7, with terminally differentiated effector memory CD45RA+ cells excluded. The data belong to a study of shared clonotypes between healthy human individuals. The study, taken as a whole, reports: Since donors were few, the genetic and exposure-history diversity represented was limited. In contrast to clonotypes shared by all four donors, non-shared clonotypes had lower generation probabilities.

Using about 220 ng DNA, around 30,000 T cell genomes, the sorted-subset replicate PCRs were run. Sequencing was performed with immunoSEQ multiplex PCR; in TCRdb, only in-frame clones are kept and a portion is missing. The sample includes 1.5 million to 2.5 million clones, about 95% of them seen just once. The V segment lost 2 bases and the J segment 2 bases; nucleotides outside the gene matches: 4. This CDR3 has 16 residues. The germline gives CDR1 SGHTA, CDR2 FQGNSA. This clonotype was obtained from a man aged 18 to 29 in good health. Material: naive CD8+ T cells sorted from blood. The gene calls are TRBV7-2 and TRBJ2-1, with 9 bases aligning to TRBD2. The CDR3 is CASSLNPSGAYNEQFF. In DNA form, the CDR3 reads TGTGCCAGCAGCTTAAACCCTAGCGGGGCCTACAATGAGCAGTTCTTC.